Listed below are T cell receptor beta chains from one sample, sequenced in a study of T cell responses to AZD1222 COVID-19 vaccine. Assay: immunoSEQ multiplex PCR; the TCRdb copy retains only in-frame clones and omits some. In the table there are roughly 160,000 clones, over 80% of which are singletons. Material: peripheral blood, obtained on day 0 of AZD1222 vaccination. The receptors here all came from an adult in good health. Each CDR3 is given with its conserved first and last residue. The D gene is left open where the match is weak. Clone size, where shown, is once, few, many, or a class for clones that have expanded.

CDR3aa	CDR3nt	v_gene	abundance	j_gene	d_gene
CASSQEGRSGEKLFF	TGCGCCAGCAGCCAAGAGGGACGTAGTGGAGAAAAACTGTTTTTT	TRBV4-1	-	TRBJ1-4	-
CATSSSGVNYYGYTF	TGTGCCACCAGCTCCTCGGGGGTCAACTACTATGGCTACACCTTC	TRBV15	-	TRBJ1-2	-
CASSLDGRGYGYTF	TGTGCCAGCAGCTTGGACGGCAGGGGTTATGGCTACACCTTC	TRBV5-5	-	TRBJ1-2	-
CASSQIGGGGYGYTF	TGTGCCAGCAGCCAAATTGGTGGGGGAGGGTATGGCTACACCTTC	TRBV3-1/TRBV3-2	-	TRBJ1-2	-
CASSKAGGHGYTF	TGTGCCAGCAGTAAAGCAGGGGGCCATGGCTACACCTTC	TRBV25-1	-	TRBJ1-2	TRBD1
CASSLDGEGADTQYF	TGTGCCAGCAGCTTAGATGGCGAGGGGGCAGATACGCAGTATTTT	TRBV11-2	-	TRBJ2-3	-
CASSSGTTLYEQYF	TGTGCCAGCAGCTCCGGGACTACCCTCTACGAGCAGTACTTC	TRBV11-2	once	TRBJ2-7	TRBD2
CASSSPYNEQFF	TGTGCCAGCAGTTCCCCCTACAATGAGCAGTTCTTC	TRBV27	-	TRBJ2-1	-
CATSRVGPYNEQFF	TGTGCCACCAGCAGAGTGGGACCTTACAATGAGCAGTTCTTC	TRBV15	-	TRBJ2-1	-
CALTPGPRRTEAFF	TGTGCCCTAACCCCGGGCCCAAGGCGCACTGAAGCTTTCTTT	TRBV6-6	-	TRBJ1-1	-
CASSWAPRDYGYTF	TGTGCCAGTAGTTGGGCCCCGCGGGACTATGGCTACACCTTC	TRBV19	-	TRBJ1-2	-
CATSDPNQANYGYTF	TGTGCCACCAGTGATCCAAACCAAGCTAACTATGGCTACACCTTC	TRBV24-1	-	TRBJ1-2	-
CASSFTFGASGSDEQFF	TGTGCCAGCAGTTTTACCTTCGGGGCTAGCGGGAGTGACGAGCAGTTCTTC	TRBV28	-	TRBJ2-1	TRBD2
CASSLSGDQPQHF	TGTGCCAGCAGTTTATCTGGCGATCAGCCCCAGCATTTT	TRBV27	-	TRBJ1-5	-
CSVWVLADTQYF	TGCAGCGTTTGGGTATTAGCAGATACGCAGTATTTT	TRBV29-1	-	TRBJ2-3	-
CAIAPGPASGNTIYF	TGTGCCATCGCGCCGGGCCCTGCCTCTGGAAACACCATATATTTT	TRBV19	-	TRBJ1-3	-
CASSLGQGSEKLFF	TGTGCCAGCAGCCTCGGACAGGGCAGCGAAAAACTGTTTTTT	TRBV11-2	-	TRBJ1-4	TRBD1
CSASTDTQYF	TGCAGTGCTAGTACAGATACGCAGTATTTT	TRBV20-1	-	TRBJ2-3	-
CASSSPGTKVNQPQHF	TGTGCCAGCAGCTCCCCCGGGACAAAAGTCAATCAGCCCCAGCATTTT	TRBV7-2	-	TRBJ1-5	-
CASSLGLAGGPIEQFF	TGTGCCAGCAGCTTGGGACTTGCGGGAGGGCCGATTGAGCAGTTCTTC	TRBV5-4	-	TRBJ2-1	TRBD2
CASSFTSTSEQYF	TGTGCCAGCAGCTTTACCAGTACAAGCGAGCAGTACTTC	TRBV5-4	-	TRBJ2-7	-
CASSLAPTSGNTIYF	TGTGCCAGCAGCTTAGCGCCTACCTCTGGAAACACCATATATTTT	TRBV7-6	few	TRBJ1-3	-
CASSVEGRVVEKLFF	TGTGCCAGCAGTGTAGAAGGCAGGGTGGTAGAAAAACTGTTTTTT	TRBV2	-	TRBJ1-4	-
CASSYQENYGYTF	TGTGCCAGCTCCTATCAGGAGAACTATGGCTACACCTTC	TRBV12-3/TRBV12-4	-	TRBJ1-2	-
CASSLVPGGNSPLHF	TGTGCCAGCAGCTTAGTACCGGGAGGTAATTCACCCCTCCACTTT	TRBV7-2	few	TRBJ1-6	-
CASSYRGRPGADTQYF	TGTGCCAGCAGTTATCGGGGAAGGCCGGGCGCAGATACGCAGTATTTT	TRBV6-4	-	TRBJ2-3	-
CSAHLKDGYTF	TGCAGTGCCCACCTAAAGGATGGCTACACCTTC	TRBV20-1	few	TRBJ1-2	-
CASSLGGAPPLNEKLFF	TGTGCCAGCAGCCTAGGAGGGGCGCCCCCACTTAATGAAAAACTGTTTTTT	TRBV5-8	once	TRBJ1-4	-
CASSLESPGGYTF	TGTGCCAGCAGCTTAGAATCCCCTGGGGGCTACACCTTC	TRBV7-9	-	TRBJ1-2	-
CSGYRGGEQFF	TGCAGCGGATACAGGGGAGGTGAGCAGTTCTTC	TRBV29-1	-	TRBJ2-1	-
CASRTYYEQYF	TGTGCCAGCAGGACCTACTACGAGCAGTACTTC	TRBV6-6	-	TRBJ2-7	-
CASSYDRNQPQHF	TGTGCCAGCAGTTACGACAGAAATCAGCCCCAGCATTTT	TRBV6-5	few	TRBJ1-5	-
CAWSAGSYEQYF	TGTGCCTGGAGTGCCGGGTCCTACGAGCAGTACTTC	TRBV30	-	TRBJ2-7	-
CASSAAGEETQYF	TGTGCCAGCAGCGCAGCGGGGGAAGAGACCCAGTACTTC	TRBV5-6	-	TRBJ2-5	TRBD2
CASSQPGGRQGAPYEQYF	TGTGCCAGCAGTCAGCCGGGAGGGCGACAGGGGGCGCCGTACGAGCAGTACTTC	TRBV27	-	TRBJ2-7	TRBD1
CASSLRDRGHPGGYTF	TGTGCCAGCAGCTTACGGGACAGGGGGCATCCGGGTGGCTACACCTTC	TRBV7-2	-	TRBJ1-2	TRBD1
CASSLRVQPQHF	TGTGCCAGCAGTTTGAGAGTTCAGCCCCAGCATTTT	TRBV28	-	TRBJ1-5	-
CASSSGPFETQYF	TGTGCCAGCAGCTCAGGACCCTTTGAGACCCAGTACTTC	TRBV5-6	-	TRBJ2-5	-
CASSYSPGGKTEAFF	TGTGCCAGCAGTTACTCCCCCGGGGGAAAGACTGAAGCTTTCTTT	TRBV6-5	-	TRBJ1-1	-
CASSLRGLNQYEQYF	TGTGCCAGCAGCCTCCGCGGCCTCAATCAATACGAGCAGTACTTC	TRBV5-6	-	TRBJ2-7	-
CASSFPIRTSTDTQYF	TGTGCCAGCAGCTTTCCGATCAGGACTAGCACAGATACGCAGTATTTT	TRBV7-2	-	TRBJ2-3	-
CASSDRDRGFQYF	TGTGCCAGCAGTGACCGGGACAGGGGGTTTCAGTACTTC	TRBV6-1	once	TRBJ2-7	TRBD1
CASSDYSRVRGLFGYTF	TGTGCCAGCAGTGACTACTCTAGGGTCAGGGGGCTTTTTGGCTACACCTTC	TRBV6-4	-	TRBJ1-2	TRBD1
CASSAPRQNTEAFF	TGTGCCAGCAGTGCCCCGAGGCAGAACACTGAAGCTTTCTTT	TRBV28	-	TRBJ1-1	-